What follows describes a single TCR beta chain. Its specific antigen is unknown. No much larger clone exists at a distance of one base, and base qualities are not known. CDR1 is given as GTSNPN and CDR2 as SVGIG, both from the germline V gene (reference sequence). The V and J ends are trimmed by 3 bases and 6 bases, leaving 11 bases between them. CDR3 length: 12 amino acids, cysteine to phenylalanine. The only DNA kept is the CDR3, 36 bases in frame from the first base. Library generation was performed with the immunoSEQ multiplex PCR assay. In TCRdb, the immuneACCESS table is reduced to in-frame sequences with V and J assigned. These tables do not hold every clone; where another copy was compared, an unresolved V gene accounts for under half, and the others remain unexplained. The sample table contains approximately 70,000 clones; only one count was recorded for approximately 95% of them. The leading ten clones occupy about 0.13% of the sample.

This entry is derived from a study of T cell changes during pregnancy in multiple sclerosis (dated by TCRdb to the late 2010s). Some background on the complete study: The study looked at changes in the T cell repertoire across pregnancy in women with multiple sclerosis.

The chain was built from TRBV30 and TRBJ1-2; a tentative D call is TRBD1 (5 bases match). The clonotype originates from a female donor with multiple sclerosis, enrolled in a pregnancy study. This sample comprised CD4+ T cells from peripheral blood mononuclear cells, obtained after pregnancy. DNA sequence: TGTGCCTGGAGCCGACAGACAGATGGCTACACCTTC. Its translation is CAWSRQTDGYTF.